The rows below give T cell receptor beta chains drawn from one sample of a study of identical twins. TCRdb itself ran the 5' RACE reads through MiXCR, one entry per CDR3 protein. The table has about 570,000 distinct CDR3 sequences, 9% to 10% seen once. A further study also used this sample, focusing on yellow fever vaccine responses in identical twins.

The sequenced sample consisted of PBMCs. The receptors stem from a woman aged 18-35 years in good health. Both conserved end residues are trimmed from each CDR3. Fields, in order: CDR3 length, J gene, V gene, CDR3 protein.

length: 15; J: TRBJ2-5; V: TRBV4-1; CDR3: ASSQDPQGTGQETQY
length: 12; J: TRBJ1-6; V: TRBV10-3; CDR3: AISPGEGDSPLH
length: 12; J: TRBJ2-7; V: TRBV7-8; CDR3: ASSLGISSYEQY
length: 11; J: TRBJ2-7; V: TRBV15; CDR3: ATSTGPGEEQY
length: 12; J: TRBJ2-7; V: TRBV12-3/TRBV12-4; CDR3: ASRLGLAGEEQY
length: 12; J: TRBJ1-1; V: TRBV20-1; CDR3: SASYGGGDTEAF
length: 12; J: TRBJ1-1; V: TRBV6-2/TRBV6-3; CDR3: ASSFYRGFTEAF
length: 12; J: TRBJ2-1; V: TRBV12-3/TRBV12-4; CDR3: ASSFNTGVTEQF
length: 17; J: TRBJ2-1; V: TRBV20-1; CDR3: SARDGGWTGLAHNNEQF
length: 10; J: TRBJ1-2; V: TRBV2; CDR3: ASSDRVDGYT
length: 14; J: TRBJ1-6; V: TRBV4-1; CDR3: ASSPEGTAYNSPLH
length: 14; J: TRBJ2-3; V: TRBV5-1; CDR3: ASSLLVAGGQDTQY
length: 15; J: TRBJ2-3; V: TRBV7-8; CDR3: ASSARGGGRTTDTQY
length: 14; J: TRBJ2-7; V: TRBV29-1; CDR3: SVEGTPETPTYEQY
length: 13; J: TRBJ2-3; V: TRBV3-1; CDR3: ASSQRGTGADTQY
length: 13; J: TRBJ1-3; V: TRBV15; CDR3: ATSRDQGAGNTIY
length: 13; J: TRBJ2-3; V: TRBV9; CDR3: ASSPRAGGTDTQY
length: 12; J: TRBJ2-3; V: TRBV25-1; CDR3: ASGLGWPTDTQY
length: 14; J: TRBJ2-3; V: TRBV7-2; CDR3: ASSLSWTFSTDTQY
length: 12; J: TRBJ1-2; V: TRBV27; CDR3: ASSQLTGERGYT
length: 15; J: TRBJ2-7; V: TRBV19; CDR3: ASSIVKTSGVSYEQY
length: 13; J: TRBJ2-7; V: TRBV9; CDR3: ASSPTGTTLYEQY
length: 15; J: TRBJ2-2; V: TRBV12-5; CDR3: ASGLERGQLNTGELF
length: 13; J: TRBJ2-7; V: TRBV28; CDR3: ASSPTGQATYEQY
length: 12; J: TRBJ2-5; V: TRBV27; CDR3: ASSFNGAGETQY
length: 11; J: TRBJ1-3; V: TRBV24-1; CDR3: ATSHPPGNTIY
length: 15; J: TRBJ1-2; V: TRBV12-3/TRBV12-4; CDR3: ASSLRGGGGFDYGYT
length: 14; J: TRBJ2-3; V: TRBV7-9; CDR3: ASSELGLAGTDTQY
length: 12; J: TRBJ2-3; V: TRBV2; CDR3: ASGRGLDTDTQY
length: 13; J: TRBJ2-1; V: TRBV5-1; CDR3: ASSLGLAESNEQF
length: 13; J: TRBJ1-3; V: TRBV7-9; CDR3: ASSRTGGTGNTIY
length: 14; J: TRBJ2-3; V: TRBV9; CDR3: ASSVESSGYTDTQY
length: 11; J: TRBJ2-3; V: TRBV28; CDR3: ASSFRISDTQY
length: 12; J: TRBJ1-6; V: TRBV20-1; CDR3: SADSRSYNSPLH
length: 13; J: TRBJ1-1; V: TRBV6-4; CDR3: ASSDGGGRDTEAF